Listed here are 28 T cell receptor beta chains from one sample, sequenced in a study of OX40 agonist ivuxolimab in advanced cancers. Only in-frame clones appear in the TCRdb table, and some are missing; sequencing was by immunoSEQ multiplex PCR. The table shows more than 80,000 clones, with about nine tenths occurring only once. The material was CD4+ or CD8+ T cells sorted from blood, obtained in a trial of the OX40 agonist ivuxolimab. The receptors shown here come from an adult with an advanced solid tumor such as melanoma, head and neck, liver or kidney cancer.

This rearrangement joins TRBV7-2 to TRBJ2-2, with D perhaps matching TRBD2 (5 bases). V gave up 8 bases and J gave up 4 bases, with 11 bases separating them. Germline values: CDR1 SGHTA, CDR2 FQGNSA. The CDR3 is made up of 13 amino acids. The CDR3 is CASEAGLTGELFF. The CDR3 bases are TGTGCCAGCGAGGCCGGACTCACCGGGGAGCTGTTTTTT. Based on the CDR3 plus reference TRBV7-2 and TRBJ2-2, the full variable domain is GAGVSQSPSNKVTEKGKDVELRCDPISGHTALYWYRQSLGQGLEFLIYFQGNSAPDKSGLPSDRFSAERTGGSVSTLTIQRTQQEDSAVYLCASEAGLTGELFFGEGSRLTVL.

The chain's CDR3 is CASSRLTGVETQYF. The CDR3 coding sequence is TGTGCCAGCAGCCGCCTGACAGGGGTCGAGACCCAGTACTTC. The chain couples TRBV7-9 to TRBJ2-5; TRBD1 matches 8 bases. Germline lookup yields CDR1 SEHNR and CDR2 FQNEAQ (reference sequence). The CDR3 length is 14 residues. With 5 bases clipped from V and 5 bases from J, the junction kept 7 bases outside the gene matches.

This chain uses TRBV4-1 with TRBJ1-2; 7 nucleotides match TRBD1. V lost 0 bases to trimming and J lost 3 bases; unmatched junction nucleotides: 10. Germline CDR1 and CDR2: MGHRA and YSYEKL. The length of the CDR3 is 17 residues. CDR3 sequence: CASSQDLETGRYYGYTF. The CDR3 nucleotides are TGCGCCAGCAGCCAAGATTTGGAGACAGGGCGATACTATGGCTACACCTTC.

The V and J genes are TRBV6-5 and TRBJ1-1, with TRBD1 matching 11 bases. V gave up 4 bases and J gave up 4 bases; unmatched junction bases: 2. The CDR3 loop spans 14 amino acids. In germline, CDR1 is MNHEY, CDR2 SVGAGI. The CDR3 protein is CASSWDRGATEAFF. Written as DNA, the CDR3 is TGTGCCAGCAGTTGGGACAGGGGGGCCACTGAAGCTTTCTTT.

CDR3 protein: CASSPGMTDSPLHF. CDR3 DNA sequence: TGTGCCAGCTCACCTGGAATGACGGATTCACCCCTCCACTTT. The chain couples TRBV18 to TRBJ1-6; D is undetermined. Trimming left V 3 bases short and J 8 bases short, with 11 bases between. The germline V gene has CDR1 KGHSH and CDR2 LQKENI. This CDR3 comprises 14 residues.

V and J are TRBV6-4 and TRBJ2-3, with 12 bases fitting TRBD2. Per germline, CDR1 MRHNA and CDR2 SNTAGT. This CDR3 region has 16 residues. V trimming: 3 bases; J trimming: 2 bases; junction bases outside the gene matches: 3. For the CDR3, the DNA is TGTGCCAGCAGTGAATCTAGCGGGGGGGCCACAGATACGCAGTATTTT. It yields the protein CASSESSGGATDTQYF.

This clone was observed once. The V gene is TRBV28, the J gene TRBJ1-2, with TRBD1 matching 10 bases. The CDR3 runs to 19 residues. V was pared by 4 bases and J by 8 bases, with 22 bases of the junction left unmatched. The V gene's germline CDR1 is MDHEN and CDR2 SYDVKM. DNA for the CDR3: TGTGCCAGCAGTTCCCGTACCCCCGGGACAGGGGAAGTAAGGGGGGGCTACACCTTC. Protein product: CASSSRTPGTGEVRGGYTF.

V is TRBV2 and J is TRBJ1-5, with D hard to call. Looked up from germline, CDR1 is SNHLY and CDR2 is FYNNEI. The CDR3 is made up of 16 amino acids. The V end lost 4 bases, the J end lost 1 base, and 14 bases lay between the germline ends. The CDR3 nucleotides are TGTGCCAGCAGTGTATCGGCCGGGAGGAGCAATCAGCCCCAGCATTTT. It encodes CASSVSAGRSNQPQHF.

This chain joins TRBV6-5 and TRBJ1-1, with D unclear. The V and J ends lost 2 bases and 0 bases respectively, with 10 bases between them. Germline V lookup: CDR1 MNHEY, CDR2 SVGAGI. The CDR3 covers 15 residues. The CDR3 spells CASSYKGLMNTEAFF. CDR3 DNA: TGTGCCAGCAGTTACAAAGGTCTCATGAACACTGAAGCTTTCTTT.

The V and J genes are TRBV30 and TRBJ1-1; D is undetermined. V shed 4 bases and J shed 0 bases, with 9 bases lying between them. Germline values: CDR1 GTSNPN, CDR2 SVGIG (reference sequence). This CDR3 has 13 amino acids. DNA of the CDR3: TGTGCCTGGAAGGAAACCATGAACACTGAAGCTTTCTTT. Its translation is CAWKETMNTEAFF.

This sequence joins TRBV6-1 and TRBJ2-7, with D perhaps given as TRBD1 or TRBD2 (5 bases each). V lost 6 bases, J lost 3 bases, and 18 bases lay in between. Germline assignment: CDR1 MNHNS and CDR2 SASEGT. This CDR3 region has 15 residues. The CDR3 DNA reads TGTGCCAGCAGCGCAGGGACGGGAAATGACTACGAGCAGTACTTC. Its protein is CASSAGTGNDYEQYF.

The rearrangement links TRBV7-9 to TRBJ2-2; D might be TRBD1 (6 bases). Germline values: CDR1 SEHNR, CDR2 FQNEAQ (reference sequence). The CDR3 runs to 15 residues. The V end lost 5 bases, the J end lost 6 bases, and 16 bases lay between the germline ends. In DNA form, the CDR3 reads TGTGCCAGCAGCCCCTTCCCCGGACAGTCCGGGGAGCTGTTTTTT. Its translation is CASSPFPGQSGELFF.

V gene TRBV6-4 combines with J gene TRBJ1-5; D remains ambiguous. Trimming shortened V by 9 bases and J by 3 bases, and 12 bases separated the two germline ends. The germline V gene encodes CDR1 MRHNA and CDR2 SNTAGT. The CDR3 contains 13 residues. CDR3 sequence (DNA): TGTGCCAGTGCGGAAGGGCTCAATCAGCCCCAGCATTTT. Encoded protein: CASAEGLNQPQHF.

The V gene is TRBV4-2, the J gene TRBJ2-2, with D perhaps TRBD1 or TRBD2 (6 bases each). CDR1 LGHNA and CDR2 YNFKEQ come from the germline V gene. The CDR3 consists of 16 residues. Between the trimmed V and J ends, which lost 5 bases and 7 bases, there was a span of 20 bases. CDR3 coding DNA: TGTGCCAGCAGCAAGGAGGGGGTAGTAGCAAACGGGGAGCTGTTTTTT. Its translation is CASSKEGVVANGELFF.

The chain combines TRBV18 with TRBJ2-7; no firm D call. V was trimmed by 3 bases and J by 0 bases, leaving 9 bases between them. This CDR3 is 14 amino acids long. Germline V gene data show CDR1 as KGHSH and CDR2 as LQKENI. Here the CDR3 reads CASSPVPTSYEQYF. CDR3 nucleotide sequence: TGTGCCAGCTCACCGGTGCCTACCTCCTACGAGCAGTACTTC.

V is TRBV5-1 and J is TRBJ1-1, with D hard to call. CDR1 and CDR2 from the germline V gene are SGHRS and YFSETQ. The CDR3 spans 13 residues. The V gene lost 0 bases and the J gene lost 6 bases, with 9 bases spanning the gap. CDR3 residues: CASSLGSIAEAFF. The CDR3 DNA reads as TGCGCCAGCAGCTTGGGCTCTATCGCTGAAGCTTTCTTT.

V is TRBV7-7 and J is TRBJ2-5; 10 positions agree with TRBD1. The CDR3 runs to 14 residues. Germline V gives CDR1 SSHAT, CDR2 FNYEAQ (reference sequence). Losses at the gene ends were 5 bases for V and 5 bases for J; bases not matched to a gene: 5. The CDR3 coding sequence is TGTGCCAGCAGCCGACAGGGGGCCAGGGAGACCCAGTACTTC. Translating it yields CASSRQGARETQYF.

In this sample, this clone turned up once. V is TRBV28 and J is TRBJ1-1; D perhaps matches TRBD1 (6 bases). This CDR3 is built from 14 residues. Germline-derived CDR1 and CDR2 are MDHEN and SYDVKM. V was shortened by 2 bases and J by 5 bases, with 12 bases between the two germline ends. The CDR3: CASSLGGRGTEAFF. The CDR3 bases are TGTGCCAGCAGTTTAGGGGGAAGGGGGACTGAAGCTTTCTTT.

The chain employs TRBV9 and TRBJ2-7; D is uncertain. Looked up from germline, CDR1 is SGDLS and CDR2 is YYNGEE. The CDR3 has 15 amino acids. Trimming took 0 bases from V and 0 from J, leaving 10 bases between them. The CDR3 loop is CASSVDLDPSYEQYF. The CDR3 DNA is TGTGCCAGCAGCGTAGACCTCGACCCCTCCTACGAGCAGTACTTC.

The V and J genes are TRBV30 and TRBJ1-5, with TRBD1 as a possible D gene (6 bases). From germline, CDR1 is GTSNPN and CDR2 SVGIG (reference sequence). Trimming stripped 2 bases from V and 6 bases from J, with 14 bases between. The CDR3 has 14 residues. The CDR3 region has the DNA TGTGCCTGGAGTCCGGGACACCGCGGTCAGCCCCAGCATTTT. Its translation is CAWSPGHRGQPQHF.

This clone was counted a single time. This chain links TRBV7-9 with TRBJ1-5; D possibly corresponds to TRBD1 (6 bases). Germline CDR1 SEHNR, CDR2 FQNEAQ (reference sequence). Trimming took 5 bases from V and 1 from J, leaving 9 bases between them. This CDR3 spans 14 amino acids. This chain's CDR3 is CASSTGASNQPQHF. The CDR3 nucleotides are TGTGCCAGCAGCACGGGGGCGAGCAATCAGCCCCAGCATTTT.

The chain carries TRBV7-2 and TRBJ2-5, with 7 bases identical to TRBD1. The CDR3 is made up of 15 amino acids. Unmatched junction bases numbered 10, after V lost 5 bases and J lost 4 bases. The V gene's germline CDR1 is SGHTA and CDR2 FQGNSA. The chain's CDR3 is CASSRIQGRGETQYF. The CDR3 DNA reads as TGTGCCAGCAGCAGAATACAGGGGCGCGGAGAGACCCAGTACTTC.

The rearrangement uses TRBV6-1 and TRBJ1-3; TRBD1 agrees at 7 bases. CDR1 and CDR2 from the germline V gene are MNHNS and SASEGT. V trimming: 3 bases; J trimming: 0 bases; junction bases outside the gene matches: 2. This CDR3 is built from 15 residues. CDR3 in amino acids: CASSETGFSGNTIYF. The CDR3 region has the DNA TGTGCCAGCAGTGAGACAGGGTTCTCTGGAAACACCATATATTTT.

The chain couples TRBV15 to TRBJ2-1, with TRBD2 matching over 12 bases. The trim removed 3 bases at V and 8 bases at J, leaving 8 bases unmatched. CDR1 is LNHNV and CDR2 is YYDKDF in the germline V gene (reference sequence). The CDR3 contains 16 residues. The CDR3 DNA sequence: TGTGCCACCAGCAGGGCGCTAGCGGGGGGGCGGGATGAGCAGTTCTTC. Amino acid sequence: CATSRALAGGRDEQFF.

The CDR3 DNA follows: TGTGCCAGTAGTATGGGTTCTACGGGTTCCTACGAGCAGTACTTC. It specifies CASSMGSTGSYEQYF. The chain has TRBV19 and TRBJ2-7; D gene uncertain. V lost 3 bases to trimming and J lost 1 base, with 13 bases between them. CDR1 is LNHDA, CDR2 SQIVND, per germline (reference sequence). This CDR3 contains 15 residues. The whole variable domain, filled in from reference TRBV19 and TRBJ2-7, reads DGGITQSPKYLFRKEGQNVTLSCEQNLNHDAMYWYRQDPGQGLRLIYYSQIVNDFQKGDIAEGYSVSREKKESFPLTVTSAQKNPTAFYLCASSMGSTGSYEQYFGPGTRLTVT.

V is TRBV7-2 and J is TRBJ2-3; D possibly corresponds to TRBD2 (6 bases). Trimming cost V 11 bases and J 0 bases, with 15 bases left between them. In germline, CDR1 is SGHTA, CDR2 FQGNSA. This CDR3 region has 14 residues. CDR3 in amino acids: CAASVRGSTDTQYF. CDR3 in DNA: TGTGCCGCCTCGGTACGGGGGAGCACAGATACGCAGTATTTT.

A single count supports this clone. V is TRBV21-1 and J is TRBJ2-2; the table assigns TRBD1, which was not confirmed against the DNA. TRBV21-1 is an annotated pseudogene. The CDR3 totals 16 residues. The CDR3, as DNA: TGTGCCAGCAGCAAAGTGGGACAGAGTCGTCCAGGGGAGCTGTTTTTT. It encodes CASSKVGQSRPGELFF.

This clone appeared once. The V and J genes are TRBV28 and TRBJ2-6; 8 bases agree with TRBD1. Germline V gene data show CDR1 as MDHEN and CDR2 as SYDVKM. The CDR3 loop spans 14 amino acids. V trimming: 11 bases; J trimming: 0 bases; junction bases outside the gene matches: 3. The CDR3, as DNA: TGTGCCGTCACAGGGGGCTCTGGGGCCAACGTCCTGACTTTC. This encodes CAVTGGSGANVLTF.